This T cell receptor (beta chain) is from a study of Ad26.COV2.S vaccination and SARS-CoV-2 variants. The repertoire was sequenced with immunoSEQ multiplex PCR; TCRdb's copy has only in-frame clones and lacks some. The sample records around 300,000 clones, about nine tenths being singletons. This CDR3 has 15 residues. The ends were cut back, 2 bases at V and 2 bases at J, with 13 bases in the middle. The germline V gene has CDR1 MRHNA and CDR2 SNTAGT. Treatment defined: 19 received Ad26.COV2.S at low or high dose, single or two shots; roughly five received placebo; per-sample allocation not given. Sampling occurred on day 63 after the first vaccine or placebo injection. The donor was a Boston adult aged 18-55 years. Study conclusions and caveats: Higher spike-specific TCR breadth was found in vaccine recipients than in placebo recipients. Substantial breadth was reported for post-vaccination spike-specific CD8+ and CD4+ T cells.

Points on this clone: The antigen remains undetermined.

This TCR came from a person aged 18 to 65 who received the Ad26.COV2.S COVID-19 vaccine or a placebo. This specimen was peripheral blood, taken in a trial of Ad26.COV2.S vaccine versus placebo. The chain has TRBV6-4 and TRBJ2-7; perhaps D is TRBD1 or TRBD2 (7 bases each). The CDR3 sequence: CASSDQPGGAYEQYF. Here the CDR3 DNA reads TGTGCCAGCAGTGACCAACCAGGGGGGGCCTACGAGCAGTACTTC.